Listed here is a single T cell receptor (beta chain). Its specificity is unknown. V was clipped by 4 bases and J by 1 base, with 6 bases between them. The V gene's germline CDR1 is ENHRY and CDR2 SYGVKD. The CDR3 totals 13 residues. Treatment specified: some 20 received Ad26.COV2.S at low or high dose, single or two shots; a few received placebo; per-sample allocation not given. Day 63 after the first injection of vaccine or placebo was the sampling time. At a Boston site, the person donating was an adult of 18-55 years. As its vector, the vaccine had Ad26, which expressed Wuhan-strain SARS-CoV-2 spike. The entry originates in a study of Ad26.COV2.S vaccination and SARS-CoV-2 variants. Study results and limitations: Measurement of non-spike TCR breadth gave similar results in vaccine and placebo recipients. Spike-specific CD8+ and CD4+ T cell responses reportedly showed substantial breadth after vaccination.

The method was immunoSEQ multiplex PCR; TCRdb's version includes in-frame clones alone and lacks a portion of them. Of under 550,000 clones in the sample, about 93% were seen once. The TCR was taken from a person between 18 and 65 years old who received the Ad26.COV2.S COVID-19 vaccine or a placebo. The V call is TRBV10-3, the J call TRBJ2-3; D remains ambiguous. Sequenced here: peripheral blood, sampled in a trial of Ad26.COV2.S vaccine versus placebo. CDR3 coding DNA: TGTGCCATCAGTGGTGGCGGCACAGATACGCAGTATTTT. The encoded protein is CAISGGGTDTQYF.